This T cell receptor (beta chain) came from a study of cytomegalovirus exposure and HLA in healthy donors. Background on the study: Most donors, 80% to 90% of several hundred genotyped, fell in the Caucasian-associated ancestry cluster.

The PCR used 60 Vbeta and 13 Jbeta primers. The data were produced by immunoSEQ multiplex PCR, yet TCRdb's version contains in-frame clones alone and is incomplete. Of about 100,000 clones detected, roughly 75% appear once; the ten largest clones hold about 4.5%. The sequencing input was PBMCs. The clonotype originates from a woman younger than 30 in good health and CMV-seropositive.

Written as DNA, the CDR3 is TGTGCCAGCAGCCGGGCCTCCCCGCGGGAGGGCAATGAGCAGTTCTTC. This sequence encodes CASSRASPREGNEQFF. The chain carries TRBV6-4 and TRBJ2-1, with TRBD2 identical over 9 bases. With V trimmed by 6 bases and J by 6 bases, 12 bases remained unmatched. Germline CDR1 and CDR2: MRHNA and SNTAGT. This CDR3 has 16 residues.